Listed here are 5 T cell receptor beta chains from one sample, sequenced in a study of T cell responses to AZD1222 COVID-19 vaccine. Sequencing used immunoSEQ multiplex PCR; TCRdb keeps in-frame clones, though not all of them. Counted here are 150,000 to 200,000 clones, about 95% occurring once; the ten biggest clones make up approximately 0.6%. Sequenced material: peripheral blood, taken on day 0 of AZD1222 vaccination. These receptor sequences come from an adult in good health.

The gene calls are TRBV3-1 (or the pseudogene TRBV3-2) and TRBJ1-2; 7 nucleotides line up with TRBD1. Germline loops: CDR1 LGHDT, CDR2 YNNKEL (reference sequence). The J segment lost 8 bases and the V segment lost 4 bases, leaving 4 bases of the junction unmatched. The CDR3 spans 12 residues. The CDR3 region is CASSLEGGGYTF. The CDR3 bases are TGTGCCAGCAGCCTCGAAGGGGGCGGCTACACCTTC.

V usage is TRBV5-4 and J usage is TRBJ1-2, with TRBD1 as a possible D gene (6 bases). The V gene lost 1 base and the J gene lost 8 bases, with 9 bases spanning the gap. CDR3 length equals 12 residues. Germline CDR1 SGHNT, CDR2 YYREEE (reference sequence). Written as DNA, the CDR3 is TGTGCCAGCAGCTTGACAGGGTCCGGCTACACCTTC. This encodes CASSLTGSGYTF.

V is TRBV28 and J is TRBJ2-7; TRBD2 aligns across 8 bases. This CDR3 has 19 residues. The trim removed 3 bases at V and 7 bases at J, leaving 23 bases unmatched. The germline gives CDR1 MDHEN, CDR2 SYDVKM. The CDR3 is CASSFAGGAMSHVPGEQYF. The DNA of the CDR3 is TGTGCCAGCAGTTTTGCGGGGGGCGCGATGAGCCACGTACCTGGTGAGCAGTACTTC.

V usage is TRBV5-5 and J usage is TRBJ2-7; D might be TRBD2 (6 bases). This CDR3 comprises 15 residues. Germline CDR1 is SGHKS and CDR2 is YYEKEE (reference sequence). The V end lost 6 bases, the J end lost 1 base, and 17 bases lay between the germline ends. The DNA for the CDR3 is TGTGCCAGCACGGAGGGGCAGTTTTGGTCCTACGAGCAGTACTTC. This sequence encodes CASTEGQFWSYEQYF.

V gene TRBV12-3 or TRBV12-4 combines with J gene TRBJ1-2; D might be TRBD1 (6 bases). This CDR3 is built from 12 residues. Trimming left V 5 bases short and J 8 bases short, with 12 bases between. CDR3 bases: TGTGCCAGCAGTCCTGTGGGGGCCGGCTACACCTTC. It encodes CASSPVGAGYTF.